This is a list of T cell receptor beta chains from one sample in a study of cytomegalovirus exposure and HLA in healthy donors. TCRdb's table, derived via immunoSEQ multiplex PCR, lists solely in-frame clones and lacks some. This sample contains 90,000 to 150,000 clones. Source material: PBMCs. These receptors were collected from a man aged 18 to 30 in good health and CMV-seronegative. Each CDR3 is given without its conserved first and last residue.

j_call cdr3_length v_call cdr3_aa
TRBJ2-7 12 TRBV7-9 ASSWGQSSYEQY
TRBJ2-7 12 TRBV19 ASSVAGGLNEQY
TRBJ1-5 12 TRBV6-5 ASSYTGGGKPQH
TRBJ2-1 13 TRBV5-1 ASTLGGAPYNEQF
TRBJ1-2 12 TRBV5-1 ASSRDTEEYGYT
TRBJ2-1 13 TRBV6-1 ASSPGTGRNNEQF
TRBJ1-1 13 TRBV2 ASSETGVVNAEAF
TRBJ2-5 13 TRBV2 ASSDQRASQETQY
TRBJ1-1 9 TRBV30 AWSSGTEAF
TRBJ2-3 14 TRBV5-1 ASADRSGSSTDTQY
TRBJ2-1 13 TRBV5-1 ASSLDQGGNNEQF
TRBJ2-7 11 TRBV5-4 ASSLGESYEQY
TRBJ1-1 14 TRBV4-1 ASSQEEMGGGTEAF
TRBJ2-1 15 TRBV7-9 ASSLGGLAGGINEQF
TRBJ2-7 11 TRBV7-2 ASSLNRDYEQY